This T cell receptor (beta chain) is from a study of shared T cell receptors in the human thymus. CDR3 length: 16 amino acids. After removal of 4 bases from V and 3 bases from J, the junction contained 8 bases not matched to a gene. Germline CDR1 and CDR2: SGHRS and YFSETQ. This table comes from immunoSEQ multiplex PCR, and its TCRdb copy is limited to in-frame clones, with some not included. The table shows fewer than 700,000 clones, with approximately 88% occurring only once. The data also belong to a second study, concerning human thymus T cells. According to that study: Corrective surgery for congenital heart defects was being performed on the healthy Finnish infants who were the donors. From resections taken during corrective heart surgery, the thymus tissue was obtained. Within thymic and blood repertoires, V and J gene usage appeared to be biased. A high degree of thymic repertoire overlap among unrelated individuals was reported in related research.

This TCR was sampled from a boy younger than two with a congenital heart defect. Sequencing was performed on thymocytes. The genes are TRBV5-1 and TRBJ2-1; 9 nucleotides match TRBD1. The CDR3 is CASSPPPGQGYNEQFF. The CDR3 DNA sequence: TGCGCCAGCAGCCCCCCCCCGGGACAGGGCTACAATGAGCAGTTCTTC. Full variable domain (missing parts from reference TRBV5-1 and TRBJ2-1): KAGVTQTPRYLIKTRGQQVTLSCSPISGHRSVSWYQQTPGQGLQFLFEYFSETQRNKGNFPGRFSGRQFSNSRSEMNVSTLELGDSALYLCASSPPPGQGYNEQFFGPGTRLTVL.